This TCR beta chain came from a study of cytomegalovirus exposure and HLA in healthy donors. Study context: Findings of an earlier analysis included roughly 110 million unique TCR beta sequences from 180 million or so T cells.

Findings and caveats of the study: A later analysis linked a missense variant in DCLRE1C to the trimming of TCR beta V and J genes. In a later analysis, several top co-occurrence clusters appeared linked to parvovirus B19, influenza, CMV and Epstein-Barr virus.

A multiplex PCR was run with 60 Vbeta primers and 13 Jbeta primers. Assay: immunoSEQ multiplex PCR; the TCRdb copy retains only in-frame clones and omits some. The table lists around 140,000 clones, roughly three quarters of them singletons. Details on this clone: The antigen remains unidentified.

This clonotype was sampled from a female donor in good health and CMV-seronegative. Sequenced sample: PBMCs.

The CDR3 spells CASSLFPGAETQYF. CDR3 bases: TGTGCCAGCAGCTTGTTTCCAGGCGCGGAGACCCAGTACTTC. The chain has TRBV7-7 and TRBJ2-5; D remains ambiguous. The germline CDR1 and CDR2 sequences are SSHAT and FNYEAQ (reference sequence). The V and J ends lost 3 bases and 5 bases respectively, with 13 bases between them. The CDR3 loop spans 14 amino acids.